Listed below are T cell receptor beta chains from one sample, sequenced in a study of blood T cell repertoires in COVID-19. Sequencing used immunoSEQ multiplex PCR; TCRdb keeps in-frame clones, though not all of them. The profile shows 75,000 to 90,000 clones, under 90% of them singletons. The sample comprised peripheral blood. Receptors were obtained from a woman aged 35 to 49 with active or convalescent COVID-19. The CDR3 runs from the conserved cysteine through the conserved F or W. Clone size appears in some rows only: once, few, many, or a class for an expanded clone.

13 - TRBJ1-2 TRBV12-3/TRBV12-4 CASSFVTGGGYTF
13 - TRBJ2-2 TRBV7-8 CASHRGNTGELFF
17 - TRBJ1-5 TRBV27 CASSLSGGTGGDQPQHF
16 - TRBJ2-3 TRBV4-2 CASSLSGGRATDTQYF
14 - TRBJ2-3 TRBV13 CASSLGWETDTQYF
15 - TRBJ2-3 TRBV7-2 CASSLGFSRTDTQYF
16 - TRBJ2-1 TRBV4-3 CASSQDRQPPYNEQFF
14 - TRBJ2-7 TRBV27 CASSLRWGGDEQYF
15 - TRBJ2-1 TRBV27 CASSLYLSSYNEQFF
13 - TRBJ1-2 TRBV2 CASSEYGGYGYTF
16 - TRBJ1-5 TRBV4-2 CASSQVSEWSNQPQHF
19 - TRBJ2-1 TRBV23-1 CASSQSSGLAGSSYNEQFF
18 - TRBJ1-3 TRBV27 CASSSWTGGTYSGNTIYF
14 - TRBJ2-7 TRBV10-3 CATSGTSGYYEQYF
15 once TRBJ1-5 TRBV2 CASNPGGGLNQPQHF
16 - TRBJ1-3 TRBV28 CASSTQGEGSGNTIYF